Listed below are T cell receptor beta chains from one sample, sequenced in a study of T-cell reconstitution after alpha-beta-depleted transplantation in children. TCRdb re-called the PCR reads with MiXCR, one entry per CDR3 protein. The data hold 250,000 to 300,000 distinct CDR3 sequences, with 10% observed a single time. Material: PBMCs, obtained before TCRalphabeta/CD19-depleted stem cell transplant. These TCRs come from a boy under three years old with acute myeloid leukemia, due to receive a stem cell transplant. CDR3s include the opening cysteine and the closing phenylalanine or tryptophan. The D gene is left open where the match is weak. Size is stated for part of the rows, as once, few or many counts, or as a class when the clone is expanded.

>many|TRBD2|TRBV11-2|TRBJ2-5
CASSSVFWAGVGQETQYF
TGTGCCAGCAGCTCGGTATTCTGGGCGGGAGTGGGCCAAGAGACCCAGTACTTC
>many|-|TRBV30|TRBJ1-1
CAWSVNSANTEAFF
TGTGCCTGGAGTGTAAACAGTGCTAACACTGAAGCTTTCTTT
>many|TRBD2|TRBV29-1|TRBJ2-3
CSVWVSSGRPDTQYF
TGCAGCGTATGGGTATCTAGCGGGAGACCAGATACGCAGTATTTT
>-|-|TRBV4-2|TRBJ2-7
CAISPGPPYEQYF
TGTGCCATCAGCCCAGGGCCGCCCTACGAGCAGTACTTC
>many|TRBD2|TRBV10-3|TRBJ2-3
CAISDTLATDTQYF
TGTGCCATCAGTGACACACTAGCGACAGATACGCAGTATTTT
>many|TRBD1|TRBV6-6|TRBJ2-7
CASSSFTGGYEQYF
TGTGCCAGCAGCTCTTTTACAGGGGGCTACGAGCAGTACTTC
>many|TRBD1|TRBV7-2|TRBJ2-3
CASSSRWKTGPTDTQYF
TGTGCCAGCAGCTCACGTTGGAAGACAGGGCCCACAGATACGCAGTATTTT
>few|-|TRBV9|TRBJ2-1
CASSEPGVSYNEQFF
TGTGCCAGCAGCGAACCGGGTGTGTCGTACAATGAGCAGTTCTTC
>many|TRBD1|TRBV5-1|TRBJ2-7
CASSFRDRSYEQYF
TGCGCCAGCAGCTTTCGGGACAGGTCCTACGAGCAGTACTTC
>-|-|TRBV30|TRBJ1-3
CAWKEAGNTIYF
TGTGCCTGGAAGGAGGCCGGAAACACCATATATTTT
>many|-|TRBV9|TRBJ2-7
CASSVEARATSYEQYF
TGTGCCAGCAGCGTGGAAGCCAGGGCGACATCCTACGAGCAGTACTTC
>-|-|TRBV24-1|TRBJ2-3
CATSVGSGTDTQYF
TGTGCCACCAGTGTGGGCTCTGGGACAGATACGCAGTATTTT
>many|TRBD1|TRBV20-1|TRBJ2-7
CSGDGTGQGGQYF
TGCAGTGGGGACGGGACAGGGCAGGGCGGGCAGTACTTC
>many|-|TRBV7-2|TRBJ2-5
CASSGRLVETQYF
TGTGCCAGCAGCGGACGACTAGTTGAGACCCAGTACTTC
>few|TRBD2|TRBV12-3/TRBV12-4|TRBJ2-1
CASSPTWGGMDEQFF
TGTGCCAGCAGTCCAACCTGGGGGGGAATGGATGAGCAGTTCTTC
>-|-|TRBV9|TRBJ1-5
CASSVGEGGQPQHF
TGTGCCAGCAGCGTAGGCGAAGGGGGGCAGCCCCAGCATTTT
>-|-|TRBV7-9|TRBJ2-1
CASSLPDRPTYNEQFF
TGTGCCAGCAGCTTACCCGACAGGCCCACCTACAATGAGCAGTTCTTC
>many|-|TRBV7-2|TRBJ2-3
CASSFERTSTDTQYF
TGTGCCAGCAGCTTCGAGCGGACAAGCACAGATACGCAGTATTTT
>many|TRBD1|TRBV7-2|TRBJ2-7
CASSLGPLQGAEQYF
TGTGCCAGCAGCTTGGGGCCCTTACAGGGGGCCGAGCAGTACTTC
>many|-|TRBV5-1|TRBJ2-2
CASSLAIAFTGELFF
TGCGCCAGCAGCTTGGCCATAGCGTTCACCGGGGAGCTGTTTTTT
>many|-|TRBV11-2|TRBJ2-6
CASSFRTPRSGANVLTF
TGTGCCAGCAGCTTTCGGACGCCTCGCTCTGGGGCCAACGTCCTGACTTTC
>few|TRBD1|TRBV6-5|TRBJ1-2
CASSYSTGTYGYTF
TGTGCCAGCAGTTACTCGACAGGGACGTATGGCTACACCTTC
>few|-|TRBV4-3|TRBJ2-7
CASSQGVPSYEQYF
TGCGCCAGCAGCCAAGGGGTCCCCTCCTACGAGCAGTACTTC
>-|-|TRBV2|TRBJ1-1
CTSCLTRDTEAFF
TGTACCAGCTGCCTAACCCGGGACACTGAAGCTTTCTTT
>-|-|TRBV7-2|TRBJ1-5
CASSLGSDHQPQHF
TGTGCCAGCAGCTTAGGGTCAGACCATCAGCCCCAGCATTTT
>many|TRBD1|TRBV7-3|TRBJ2-1
CASSVQGASSYNEQFF
TGTGCCAGCAGCGTTCAGGGGGCCAGCTCCTACAATGAGCAGTTCTTC
>-|-|TRBV6-2/TRBV6-3|TRBJ2-1
CASSPMWGISYNEQFF
TGTGCCAGCAGTCCGATGTGGGGGATCTCCTACAATGAGCAGTTCTTC
>many|-|TRBV2|TRBJ2-1
CASTGPNEQFF
TGTGCCAGCACGGGCCCCAATGAGCAGTTCTTC